Shown below are 4 T cell receptor beta chains from a single sample sequenced in a study of blood T cells in healthy people across ages. Through a sample-barcoded 5' primer and a J-beta primer mix, a second PCR was run for roughly 6 to 11 cycles. TCRdb analysed the 5' RACE reads with MiXCR anew, one entry per CDR3 protein. The table has around 2 million distinct CDR3 sequences, 35% to 50% seen once. Sequencing was performed on blood. The origin of the receptors is a human donor in good health.

V usage is TRBV7-6 and J usage is TRBJ1-2; no definite D call. This CDR3 has 14 amino acids. In germline, CDR1 is SGHVS, CDR2 FNYEAQ. Trimming shortened V by 1 base and J by 2 bases, and 8 bases separated the two germline ends. The chain's CDR3 is CASSLVVYNYGYTF. DNA for the CDR3: TGTGCCAGCAGCTTAGTTGTCTACAACTATGGCTACACCTTC.

The CDR3 nucleotides read TGTGCCAGCAATGAGGAATTCTATGGCTACACCTTC. Translated: CASNEEFYGYTF. The J gene is TRBJ1-2, the V gene TRBV28; D is unclear. The CDR3 totals 12 residues. The ends were cut back, 7 bases at V and 4 bases at J, with 10 bases in the middle. In germline, CDR1 is MDHEN, CDR2 SYDVKM.

The CDR3 is CATSARGGADTQYF. The DNA of the CDR3 is TGTGCCACCAGTGCACGCGGAGGCGCAGATACGCAGTATTTT. This chain connects TRBV24-1 to TRBJ2-3; D possibly corresponds to TRBD2 (5 bases). Germline V gives CDR1 KGHDR, CDR2 SFDVKD. V lost 5 bases and J lost 4, with 12 bases in between. This CDR3 is built from 14 residues.

As concerns this clonotype: One end of the junction varies from germline; a read error may be responsible. This chain joins TRBV10-3 and TRBJ2-4; 10 bases align to TRBD2. The assigned J gene may be wrong: the sequence end matches TRBJ2-7 better. Per germline, CDR1 ENHRY and CDR2 SYGVKD. The CDR3 length is 16 residues. CDR3 nucleotide sequence: TGTGCCGTCAGTGAGTATCGGACTAGCGGAGACCACGAGCAGTACTTC. It yields the protein CAVSEYRTSGDHEQYF.